This TCR beta chain was retrieved from a study of vaccination and CD4 T cells after COVID-19. Whole-study context: Convalescent patients gave post-COVID blood a median approximately 100 days post-diagnosis, range 35 to 161.

Indicated treatment: roughly 10-day PBMC culture with coronavirus spike peptide pools or control peptides (ViraFEST assay). The Oncomine TCR Beta short-read assay sequenced DNA from cultured CD4+ T cells. TCRdb processed the PCR reads anew with MiXCR; each CDR3 protein has one entry. Of 5,500 to 6,500 distinct CDR3 sequences listed, 75% to 85% are singletons. CDR1 DFQATT and CDR2 SNEGSKA come from the germline V gene (reference sequence). The CDR3 length is 15 residues. J was trimmed by 5 bases and V by 6 bases; bases with no gene match: 13. Concerning this clonotype itself: Its antigen is not identified.

The source of this sequence is a human donor who had recovered from COVID-19. Sequenced material: CD4+ T cells from blood, cultured in vitro. The chain employs TRBV20-1 and TRBJ2-7, with 10 bases that match TRBD1. The DNA for the CDR3 is TGCAGTGCAGACCGCCGGGACAGGGGTCTCGACGAGCAGTACTTC. Translating it yields CSADRRDRGLDEQYF.